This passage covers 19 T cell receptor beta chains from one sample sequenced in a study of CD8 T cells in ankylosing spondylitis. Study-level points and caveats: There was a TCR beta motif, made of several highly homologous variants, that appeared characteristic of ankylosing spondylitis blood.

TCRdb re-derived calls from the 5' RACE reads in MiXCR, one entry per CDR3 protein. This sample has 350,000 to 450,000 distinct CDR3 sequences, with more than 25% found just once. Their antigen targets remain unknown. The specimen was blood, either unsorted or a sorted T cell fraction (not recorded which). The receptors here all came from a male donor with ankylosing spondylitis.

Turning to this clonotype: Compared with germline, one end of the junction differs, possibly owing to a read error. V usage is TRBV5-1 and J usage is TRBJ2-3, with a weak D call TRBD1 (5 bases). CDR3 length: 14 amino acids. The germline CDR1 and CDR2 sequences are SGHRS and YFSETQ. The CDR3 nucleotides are TGCGCCAGCAGCTCCAGGGTGCTCTCAGAGACGCAGTATTTT. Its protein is CASSSRVLSETQYF.

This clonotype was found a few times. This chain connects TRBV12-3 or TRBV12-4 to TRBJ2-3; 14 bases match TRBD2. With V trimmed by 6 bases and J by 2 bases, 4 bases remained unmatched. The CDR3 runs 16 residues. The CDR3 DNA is TGTGCCAGCAGGGGACTAGCGGGAGAAAACACAGATACGCAGTATTTT. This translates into CASRGLAGENTDTQYF.

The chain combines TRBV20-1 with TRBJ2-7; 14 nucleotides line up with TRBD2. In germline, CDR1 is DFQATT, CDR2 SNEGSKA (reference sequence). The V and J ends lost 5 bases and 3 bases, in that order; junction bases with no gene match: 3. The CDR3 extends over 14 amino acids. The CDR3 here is CSAPGTSGSYEQYF. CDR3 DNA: TGCAGTGCTCCTGGGACTAGCGGGAGCTACGAGCAGTACTTC.

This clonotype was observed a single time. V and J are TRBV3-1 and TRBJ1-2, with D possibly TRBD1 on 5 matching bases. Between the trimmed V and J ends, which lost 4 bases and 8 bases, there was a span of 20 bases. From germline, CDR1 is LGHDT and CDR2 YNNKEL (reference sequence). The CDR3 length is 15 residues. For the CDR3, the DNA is TGTGCCAGCAGCCTCCCGGGGCGGGCCCCGGGAGGCTACACCTTC. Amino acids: CASSLPGRAPGGYTF.

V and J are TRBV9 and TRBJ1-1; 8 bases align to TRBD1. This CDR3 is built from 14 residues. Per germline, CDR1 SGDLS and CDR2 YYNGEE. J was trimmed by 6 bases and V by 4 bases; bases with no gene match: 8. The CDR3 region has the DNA TGTGCCAGCAGCCCACAGGGGGTTGGGGCTGAAGCTTTCTTT. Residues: CASSPQGVGAEAFF.

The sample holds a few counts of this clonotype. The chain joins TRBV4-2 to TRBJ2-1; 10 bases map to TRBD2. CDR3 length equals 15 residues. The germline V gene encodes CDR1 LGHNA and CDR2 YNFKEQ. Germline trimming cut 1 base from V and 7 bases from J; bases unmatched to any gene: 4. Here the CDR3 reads CASSQGVAGGNEQFF. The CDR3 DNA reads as TGTGCCAGCAGCCAAGGGGTAGCGGGAGGTAATGAGCAGTTCTTC.

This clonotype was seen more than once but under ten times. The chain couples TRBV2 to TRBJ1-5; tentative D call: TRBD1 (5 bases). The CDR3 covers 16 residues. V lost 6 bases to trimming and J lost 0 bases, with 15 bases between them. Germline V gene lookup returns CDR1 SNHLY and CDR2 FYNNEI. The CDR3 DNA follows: TGTGCCAGCAGAGGAGGGACGTCAGGTAGCAATCAGCCCCAGCATTTT. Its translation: CASRGGTSGSNQPQHF.

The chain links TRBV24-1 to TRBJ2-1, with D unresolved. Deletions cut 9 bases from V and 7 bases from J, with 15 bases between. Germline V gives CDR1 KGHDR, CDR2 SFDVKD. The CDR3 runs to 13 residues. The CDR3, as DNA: TGTGCCACCGCCGACTTGGCGGTTAATGAGCAGTTCTTC. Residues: CATADLAVNEQFF.

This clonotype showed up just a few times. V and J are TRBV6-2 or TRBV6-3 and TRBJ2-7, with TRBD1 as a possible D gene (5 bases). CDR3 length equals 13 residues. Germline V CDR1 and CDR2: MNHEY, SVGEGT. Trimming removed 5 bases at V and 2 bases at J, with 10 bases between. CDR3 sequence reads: CASSPQGTYEQYV. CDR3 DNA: TGTGCCAGCAGTCCTCAGGGAACCTACGAGCAGTACGTC.

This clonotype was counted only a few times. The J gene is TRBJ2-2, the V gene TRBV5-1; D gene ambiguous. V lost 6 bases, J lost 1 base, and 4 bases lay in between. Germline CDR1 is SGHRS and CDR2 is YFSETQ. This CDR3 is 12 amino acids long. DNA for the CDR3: TGCGCCAGCACGGAGAACACCGGGGAGCTGTTTTTT. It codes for CASTENTGELFF.

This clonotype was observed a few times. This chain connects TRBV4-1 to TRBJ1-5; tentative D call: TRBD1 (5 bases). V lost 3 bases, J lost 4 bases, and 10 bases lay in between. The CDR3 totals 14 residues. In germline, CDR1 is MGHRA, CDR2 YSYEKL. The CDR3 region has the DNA TGCGCCAGCAGCCAGGTTGGGGGGAATCAGCCCCAGCATTTT. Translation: CASSQVGGNQPQHF.

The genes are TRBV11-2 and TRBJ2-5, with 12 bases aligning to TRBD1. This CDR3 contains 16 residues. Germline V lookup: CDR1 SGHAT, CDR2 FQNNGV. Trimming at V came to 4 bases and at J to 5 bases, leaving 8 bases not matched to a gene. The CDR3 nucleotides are TGTGCCAGCAGCTCTTTCCGGGACAGGGGGCCGGAGACCCAGTACTTC. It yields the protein CASSSFRDRGPETQYF.

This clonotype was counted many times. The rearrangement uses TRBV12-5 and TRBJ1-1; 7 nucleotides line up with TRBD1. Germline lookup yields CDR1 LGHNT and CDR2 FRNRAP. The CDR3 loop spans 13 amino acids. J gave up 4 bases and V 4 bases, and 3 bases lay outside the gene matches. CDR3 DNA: TGTGCTAGTGGTTCCAGGGGGGGCACTGAAGCTTTCTTT. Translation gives CASGSRGGTEAFF. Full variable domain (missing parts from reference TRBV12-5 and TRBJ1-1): DARVTQTPRHKVTEMGQEVTMRCQPILGHNTVFWYRQTMMQGLELLAYFRNRAPLDDSGMPKDRFSAEMPDATLATLKIQPSEPRDSAVYFCASGSRGGTEAFFGQGTRLTVV.

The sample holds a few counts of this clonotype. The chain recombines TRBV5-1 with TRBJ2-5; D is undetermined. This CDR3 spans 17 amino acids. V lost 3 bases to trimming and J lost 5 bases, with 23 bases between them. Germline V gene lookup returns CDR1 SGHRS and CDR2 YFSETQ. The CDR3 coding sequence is TGCGCCAGCAGCTCCTACGGGCTCCTGAACCCACCCGAGACCCAGTACTTC. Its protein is CASSSYGLLNPPETQYF.

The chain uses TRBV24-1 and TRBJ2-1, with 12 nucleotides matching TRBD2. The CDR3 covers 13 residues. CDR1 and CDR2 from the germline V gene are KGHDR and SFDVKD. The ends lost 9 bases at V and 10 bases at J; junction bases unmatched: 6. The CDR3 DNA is TGTGCCACCCGACTAGCGGGAGTTGGAGAGCAGTTCTTC. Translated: CATRLAGVGEQFF.

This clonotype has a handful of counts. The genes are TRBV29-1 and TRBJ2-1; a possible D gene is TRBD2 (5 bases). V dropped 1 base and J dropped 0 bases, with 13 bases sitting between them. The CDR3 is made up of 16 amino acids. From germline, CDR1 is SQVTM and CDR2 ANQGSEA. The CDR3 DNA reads TGCAGCGTTGAAGCCGGTCTAGCTAGCTCCTACAATGAGCAGTTCTTC. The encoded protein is CSVEAGLASSYNEQFF.

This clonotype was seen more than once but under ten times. The CDR3 bases are TGTGCCAGCAGGACGGGCGGGGGCTATGGCTACACCTTC. Amino acid sequence: CASRTGGGYGYTF. The chain employs TRBV2 and TRBJ1-2; the D gene is possibly TRBD1 (5 bases). The CDR3 extends over 13 amino acids. Trimming stripped 6 bases from V and 4 bases from J, with 12 bases between. Germline assignment: CDR1 SNHLY and CDR2 FYNNEI.

CDR3: CASTGPSYEQYF. CDR3 nucleotide sequence: TGTGCCAGCACCGGTCCCTCCTACGAGCAGTACTTC. V gene TRBV11-2 combines with J gene TRBJ2-7; no clear D gene. Trimming stripped 7 bases from V and 0 bases from J, with 7 bases between. Germline CDR1 is SGHAT and CDR2 is FQNNGV. This CDR3 region has 12 residues.

Written as DNA, the CDR3 is TGTGCCAGCAGCTTGGGGGTAGCGGGAGGCAATGAGCAGTTCTTC. Its protein product is CASSLGVAGGNEQFF. The gene calls are TRBV7-9 and TRBJ2-1, with TRBD2 matching over 10 bases. Per germline, CDR1 SEHNR and CDR2 FQNEAQ (reference sequence). The CDR3 contains 15 residues. V was pared by 3 bases and J by 6 bases, with 5 bases of the junction left unmatched. The entire variable domain, with the rest obtained from reference TRBV7-9 and TRBJ2-1, is as follows: DTGVSQNPRHKITKRGQNVTFRCDPISEHNRLYWYRQTLGQGPEFLTYFQNEAQLEKSRLLSDRFSAERPKGSFSTLEIQRTEQGDSAMYLCASSLGVAGGNEQFFGPGTRLTVL.